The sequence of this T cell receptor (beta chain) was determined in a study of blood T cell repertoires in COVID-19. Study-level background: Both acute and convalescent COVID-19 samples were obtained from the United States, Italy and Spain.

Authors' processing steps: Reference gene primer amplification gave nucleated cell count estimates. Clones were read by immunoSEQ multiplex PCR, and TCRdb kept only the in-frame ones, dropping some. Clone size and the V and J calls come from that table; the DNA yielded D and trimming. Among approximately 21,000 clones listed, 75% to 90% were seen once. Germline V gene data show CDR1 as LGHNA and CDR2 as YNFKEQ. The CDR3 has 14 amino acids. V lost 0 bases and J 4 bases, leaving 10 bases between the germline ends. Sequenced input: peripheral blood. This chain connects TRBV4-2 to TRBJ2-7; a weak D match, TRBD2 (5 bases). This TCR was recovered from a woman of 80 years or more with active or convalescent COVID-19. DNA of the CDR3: TGTGCCAGCAGCCAAGACGGGATCAATTACGAGCAGTACTTC. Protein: CASSQDGINYEQYF.